This TCR beta chain originates from a study of shared clonotypes between healthy human individuals. Study-level results: Sampling covered blood only; tissue repertoires likely differ.

TCRdb's table, derived via immunoSEQ multiplex PCR, lists solely in-frame clones and lacks some. This sample has more than 2 million clones, with 90% to 95% found just once. Germline loops: CDR1 SGHAT, CDR2 FQDESV (reference sequence). The V gene end was trimmed by 1 base and the J gene end by 8 bases; junction bases not matched to a gene: 7. This CDR3 contains 14 residues. As to this clone: Its antigen remains unidentified.

The source of this sequence is a man younger than 30 in good health. The chain is built from TRBV11-1 and TRBJ1-2, with TRBD1 matching 7 bases. The sequenced sample was naive CD4+ T cells sorted from blood. Subset here: CD45RA+ positively selected. The CDR3 loop reads CASSLETGLGGYTF. The DNA for the CDR3 is TGTGCCAGCAGCTTAGAGACAGGGCTAGGAGGCTACACCTTC. Using reference TRBV11-1 and TRBJ1-2 for the parts outside the CDR3, the full variable domain is EAEVAQSPRYKITEKSQAVAFWCDPISGHATLYWYRQILGQGPELLVQFQDESVVDDSQLPKDRFSAERLKGVDSTLKIQPAELGDSAMYLCASSLETGLGGYTFGSGTRLTVV.